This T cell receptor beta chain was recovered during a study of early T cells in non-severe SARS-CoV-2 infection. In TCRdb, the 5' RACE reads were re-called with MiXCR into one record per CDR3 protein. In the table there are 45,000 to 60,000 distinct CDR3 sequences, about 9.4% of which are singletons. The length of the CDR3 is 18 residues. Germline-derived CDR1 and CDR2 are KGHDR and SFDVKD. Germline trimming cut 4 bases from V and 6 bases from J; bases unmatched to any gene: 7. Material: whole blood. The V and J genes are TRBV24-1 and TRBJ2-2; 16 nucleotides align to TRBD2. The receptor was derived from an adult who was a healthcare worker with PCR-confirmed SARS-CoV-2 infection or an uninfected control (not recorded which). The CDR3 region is CATSDPGLAGGFSGELFF. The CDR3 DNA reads TGTGCCACCAGTGACCCGGGACTAGCGGGAGGGTTTTCCGGGGAGCTGTTTTTT.